The 18 T cell receptor beta chains below were found in one sample sequenced in a study of Ad26.COV2.S vaccination and SARS-CoV-2 variants. Method: immunoSEQ multiplex PCR; TCRdb's copy keeps in-frame clones and lacks some. The repertoire holds 400,000 to 450,000 clones, with around 93% as singletons. Treatment here: about 20 received Ad26.COV2.S at low or high dose, single or two shots; 5 received placebo; per-sample allocation not given. Samples came from day 63 after the first vaccine or placebo injection. The source material was peripheral blood, sampled in a trial of Ad26.COV2.S vaccine versus placebo. The source of these receptors is a person between 18 and 60 years old who received the Ad26.COV2.S COVID-19 vaccine or a placebo.

The chain joins TRBV12-5 to TRBJ2-7; D is ambiguous. The V end lost 7 bases, the J end lost 1 base, and 14 bases lay between the germline ends. This CDR3 region has 14 residues. CDR1 and CDR2 from the germline V gene are LGHNT and FRNRAP. DNA for the CDR3: TGTGCTAGTGCCCTAACTCATACTTCCTACGAGCAGTACTTC. It specifies CASALTHTSYEQYF.

This chain joins TRBV20-1 and TRBJ1-5; tentatively, D is TRBD1 (5 bases). V dropped 3 bases and J dropped 6 bases, with 12 bases sitting between them. This CDR3 has 13 amino acids. Germline lookup yields CDR1 DFQATT and CDR2 SNEGSKA (reference sequence). CDR3: CSASRARGQPQHF. The CDR3 DNA reads TGCAGTGCTAGTCGGGCTAGGGGTCAGCCCCAGCATTTT.

Turning to this clone: This same CDR3 is encoded by further DNA sequences in the sample. The chain links TRBV5-1 to TRBJ2-3; D is uncertain. This CDR3 has 12 residues. CDR1 is SGHRS, CDR2 YFSETQ, per germline. Trimming took 4 bases from V and 4 from J, leaving 7 bases between them. CDR3: CASSLPADTQYF. CDR3 nucleotides: TGCGCCAGCAGCCTTCCCGCAGATACGCAGTATTTT.

V and J are TRBV6-5 and TRBJ2-7; unclear D gene. The germline V and J ends were trimmed by 0 bases and 7 bases, with 19 bases remaining between them. Germline CDR1 and CDR2: MNHEY and SVGAGI. The CDR3 length is 16 residues. The CDR3 region is CASSYSAGGHTREQYF. Here the CDR3 DNA reads TGTGCCAGCAGTTACTCGGCAGGCGGCCACACAAGGGAGCAGTACTTC.

This chain joins TRBV18 and TRBJ2-2; possible D gene TRBD2, 5 bases. From germline, CDR1 is KGHSH and CDR2 LQKENI. The CDR3 sequence is 13 residues long. Trimming pared 3 bases from V and 10 bases from J, leaving 12 bases between. CDR3 nucleotides: TGTGCCAGCTCACCCACCGACGGGGAGGAGCTGTTTTTT. Amino acids: CASSPTDGEELFF.

The V call is TRBV6-2 or TRBV6-3, the J call TRBJ2-5; 10 bases match TRBD2. V gave up 6 bases and J gave up 2 bases; unmatched junction bases: 9. Germline loops: CDR1 MNHEY, CDR2 SVGEGT. There are 16 residues in the CDR3. DNA of the CDR3: TGTGCCAGCAGCCCGCTAGCGGGGGTAAGACAAGAGACCCAGTACTTC. Encoded protein: CASSPLAGVRQETQYF.

The chain recombines TRBV20-1 with TRBJ1-1, with no clear D. This CDR3 has 11 amino acids. Trimming removed 5 bases at V and 5 bases at J, with 9 bases between. Per the germline V gene, CDR1 is DFQATT and CDR2 is SNEGSKA (reference sequence). CDR3 coding DNA: TGCAGTGCTGGAGGTGGGACTGAAGCTTTCTTT. This gives the protein CSAGGGTEAFF.

The chain has TRBV6-6 and TRBJ2-6; tentatively, D is TRBD1 (6 bases). The CDR3 has 17 residues. V lost 5 bases to trimming and J lost 5 bases, with 19 bases between them. Germline V gene data show CDR1 as MNHNY and CDR2 as SVGAGI (reference sequence). This chain's CDR3 is CASSLTKTGSRANVLTF. In DNA, the CDR3 is TGTGCCAGCAGTCTAACCAAAACAGGGTCACGGGCCAACGTCCTGACTTTC.

This clone was seen just once. This CDR3 is CASSLAPGTGELFF. The CDR3 nucleotides read TGTGCCAGCAGCTTGGCCCCAGGCACCGGGGAGCTGTTTTTT. V and J are TRBV5-5 and TRBJ2-2; D gene unclear. The CDR3 runs to 14 residues. CDR1 and CDR2 from the germline V gene are SGHKS and YYEKEE (reference sequence). The ends were cut back, 0 bases at V and 4 bases at J, with 7 bases in the middle.

This clone was counted once. The J gene is TRBJ2-5, the V gene TRBV6-5; weak D call: TRBD1 (5 bases). CDR1 and CDR2 from the germline V gene are MNHEY and SVGAGI. V was pared by 5 bases and J by 4 bases, with 14 bases between. The CDR3 covers 14 residues. CDR3 amino acids: CASSPSQVRETQYF. The DNA for the CDR3 is TGTGCCAGCAGTCCGTCACAGGTTCGAGAGACCCAGTACTTC.

The chain has TRBV30 and TRBJ1-1, with D maybe TRBD1 (6 bases). Germline assignment: CDR1 GTSNPN and CDR2 SVGIG (reference sequence). CDR3 length: 14 amino acids. V lost 2 bases and J 5 bases, leaving 15 bases between the germline ends. The CDR3 spells CAWSSHLQGTEAFF. As DNA, the CDR3 is TGTGCCTGGAGTTCACATCTACAGGGAACTGAAGCTTTCTTT. Full variable domain (remainder filled in from reference TRBV30 and TRBJ1-1): SQTIHQWPATLVQPVGSPLSLECTVEGTSNPNLYWYRQAAGRGLQLLFYSVGIGQISSEVPQNLSASRPQDRQFILSSKKLLLSDSGFYLCAWSSHLQGTEAFFGQGTRLTVV.

This sequence joins TRBV4-3 and TRBJ2-1; D unclear. CDR3 length: 13 residues. Germline-derived CDR1 and CDR2 are LGHNA and YSLEER. V was shortened by 4 bases and J by 4 bases, with 8 bases between the two germline ends. DNA for the CDR3: TGCGCCAGCAGCCGGTCGAGATACAATGAGCAGTTCTTC. Protein: CASSRSRYNEQFF.

J is TRBJ1-6 and V is TRBV7-2; TRBD1 might be the D (5 bases). The CDR3 extends over 15 amino acids. Germline V gene lookup returns CDR1 SGHTA and CDR2 FQGNSA. Trimming left V 3 bases short and J 10 bases short, with 16 bases between. The CDR3 reads CASSFTSGSGSPLHF. CDR3 coding DNA: TGTGCCAGCAGCTTCACCAGCGGGTCAGGGTCACCCCTCCACTTT. Together with reference TRBV7-2 and TRBJ1-6, the CDR3 gives the full variable domain: GAGVSQSPSNKVTEKGKDVELRCDPISGHTALYWYRQSLGQGLEFLIYFQGNSAPDKSGLPSDRFSAERTGGSVSTLTIQRTQQEDSAVYLCASSFTSGSGSPLHFGNGTRLTVT.

The CDR3 loop is CASLPWTLGEQYF. CDR3 coding DNA: TGTGCCAGTCTTCCGTGGACTCTGGGCGAGCAGTACTTC. The V call is TRBV6-5, the J call TRBJ2-7; D might be TRBD2 (5 bases). Trimming pared 9 bases from V and 6 bases from J, leaving 18 bases between. Germline-derived CDR1 and CDR2 are MNHEY and SVGAGI. The CDR3 sequence is 13 residues long.

This clone appeared a few times. The chain employs TRBV5-1 and TRBJ1-6; 9 bases agree with TRBD1. Germline-derived CDR1 and CDR2 are SGHRS and YFSETQ. Trimming cost V 4 bases and J 9 bases; bases outside gene matches: 5. CDR3 length: 14 amino acids. This CDR3 reads CASSPDRGSSPLHF. The CDR3 coding sequence is TGCGCCAGCAGCCCGGACAGGGGTAGTTCACCCCTCCACTTT.

The V and J genes are TRBV2 and TRBJ1-1; D perhaps matches TRBD1 (6 bases). With 7 bases removed from V and 1 base from J, the gap between germline ends came to 19 bases. The CDR3 loop spans 16 amino acids. From germline, CDR1 is SNHLY and CDR2 FYNNEI. This CDR3 is CASTTPRGLGNTEAFF. The CDR3 DNA reads TGTGCCAGCACCACCCCCCGGGGGCTCGGGAACACTGAAGCTTTCTTT.

This chain joins TRBV10-1 and TRBJ1-3; possible D gene TRBD1, 5 bases. The germline V gene has CDR1 WNHNN and CDR2 SYGVQD (reference sequence). Trimming took 2 bases from V and 2 from J, leaving 13 bases between them. The CDR3 length is 16 residues. The CDR3 bases are TGCGCCAGCAGTGAGGGGACTGCATTTGCTGGAAACACCATATATTTT. This encodes CASSEGTAFAGNTIYF.

V usage is TRBV19 and J usage is TRBJ1-5; D unclear. Germline CDR1 and CDR2: LNHDA and SQIVND (reference sequence). The CDR3 runs to 15 residues. The V gene lost 3 bases and the J gene lost 0 bases, with 9 bases spanning the gap. This chain's CDR3 is CASSMTGYSNQPQHF. For the CDR3, the DNA is TGTGCCAGTAGTATGACCGGTTATAGCAATCAGCCCCAGCATTTT.